The next 28 T cell receptor beta chains were all read from a single sample in a study of blood T cell repertoires in COVID-19. The data were produced by immunoSEQ multiplex PCR, yet TCRdb's version contains in-frame clones alone and is incomplete. The sample holds under 350,000 clones, 85% to 90% seen once. Sequencing used PBMCs or T cells enriched from blood (not recorded which). These receptors all stem from a man aged 25-40 years who had recovered from COVID-19.

J is TRBJ2-5 and V is TRBV29-1; unclear D gene. Germline lookup yields CDR1 SQVTM and CDR2 ANQGSEA. The CDR3 covers 13 residues. V lost 7 bases and J lost 5, with 17 bases in between. The CDR3: CSAAVRRRETQYF. DNA for the CDR3: TGCAGCGCCGCCGTACGCCGCCGGGAGACCCAGTACTTC.

The V gene is TRBV7-6, the J gene TRBJ2-7; 8 bases are shared with TRBD2. The CDR3 covers 15 residues. Germline CDR1 is SGHVS and CDR2 is FNYEAQ. Unmatched junction bases numbered 10, after V lost 6 bases and J lost 3 bases. The CDR3 protein is CASRATSGSNYEQYF. In nucleotides, the CDR3 is TGTGCCAGCAGGGCTACTAGCGGTTCGAACTACGAGCAGTACTTC. The full variable domain, completed using reference TRBV7-6 and TRBJ2-7, is GAGVSQSPRYKVTKRGQDVALRCDPISGHVSLYWYRQALGQGPEFLTYFNYEAQQDKSGLPNDRFSAERPEGSISTLTIQRTEQRDSAMYRCASRATSGSNYEQYFGPGTRLTVT.

The chain recombines TRBV6-6 with TRBJ1-4; TRBD1 agrees at 10 bases. CDR1 is MNHNY and CDR2 is SVGAGI in the germline V gene (reference sequence). The V gene end was trimmed by 5 bases and the J gene end by 11 bases; junction bases not matched to a gene: 8. The CDR3 is 14 amino acids. The CDR3 bases are TGTGCCAGCAGTGAGGGACAGGGGACAATCAAACTGTTTTTT. Translation gives CASSEGQGTIKLFF.

The chain has TRBV3-1 (or the pseudogene TRBV3-2) and TRBJ2-5; D is perhaps TRBD2 (6 bases). V lost 2 bases and J 5 bases, leaving 15 bases between the germline ends. Germline-derived CDR1 and CDR2 are LGHDT and YNNKEL (reference sequence). The CDR3 extends over 15 amino acids. The CDR3 sequence: CASSQHRRGRETQYF. CDR3 sequence (DNA): TGTGCCAGCAGCCAACATCGTCGGGGGAGGGAGACCCAGTACTTC.

The chain links TRBV15 to TRBJ1-5; D remains unclear. CDR1 LNHNV and CDR2 YYDKDF come from the germline V gene (reference sequence). The CDR3 consists of 12 residues. V shed 3 bases and J shed 4 bases, with 4 bases lying between them. The CDR3 region is CATSSLNQPQHF. In DNA, the CDR3 is TGTGCCACCAGCAGCCTTAATCAGCCCCAGCATTTT.

This clone was seen once. The chain uses TRBV10-2 and TRBJ2-2; 10 bases match TRBD2. The germline V gene encodes CDR1 WSHSY and CDR2 SAAADI. The CDR3 runs 17 residues. The V gene end was trimmed by 3 bases and the J gene end by 0 bases; junction bases not matched to a gene: 4. The CDR3 protein is CASSDGTSDPNTGELFF. For the CDR3, the DNA is TGCGCCAGCAGTGACGGGACTAGCGATCCGAACACCGGGGAGCTGTTTTTT.

The chain uses TRBV24-1 and TRBJ1-2; D gene unclear. CDR3 length: 14 amino acids. Germline loops: CDR1 KGHDR, CDR2 SFDVKD. V was cut by 3 bases and J by 8 bases, with 15 bases left in between. The CDR3 region is CATSDPGRVGGYTF. CDR3 bases: TGTGCCACCAGTGATCCCGGCCGGGTTGGGGGCTACACCTTC.

V usage is TRBV5-1 and J usage is TRBJ2-1, with D possibly matching TRBD2 (6 bases). V lost 1 base and J 4 bases, leaving 18 bases between the germline ends. Germline V CDR1 and CDR2: SGHRS, YFSETQ. This CDR3 comprises 17 residues. CDR3 region: CASSLIPLGSGYNEQFF. CDR3 nucleotide sequence: TGCGCCAGCAGCTTGATACCCCTGGGTAGCGGTTACAATGAGCAGTTCTTC.

The chain has TRBV4-1 and TRBJ2-7; TRBD2 might be the D (6 bases). Per germline, CDR1 MGHRA and CDR2 YSYEKL. This CDR3 is 15 amino acids long. V lost 1 base and J 0 bases, leaving 10 bases between the germline ends. Here the CDR3 reads CASSQVWGDSYEQYF. CDR3 DNA: TGCGCCAGCAGCCAAGTGTGGGGGGACTCCTACGAGCAGTACTTC.

This clone occurred once. The rearrangement uses TRBV24-1 and TRBJ2-7; 7 positions agree with TRBD1. Germline V CDR1 and CDR2: KGHDR, SFDVKD. The CDR3 length is 16 residues. V lost 5 bases and J lost 3; bases outside the gene matches: 12. The CDR3 loop is CATSGQDRALIYEQYF. Written as DNA, the CDR3 is TGTGCCACCAGTGGCCAAGACAGGGCGCTGATCTACGAGCAGTACTTC.

The chain combines TRBV4-1 with TRBJ1-4; D call uncertain. The ends were cut back, 4 bases at V and 0 bases at J, with 18 bases in the middle. The CDR3 length is 18 residues. Germline lookup yields CDR1 MGHRA and CDR2 YSYEKL. This CDR3 is CASSPSVAGIPTNEKLFF. CDR3 nucleotides: TGCGCCAGCAGCCCCTCGGTCGCCGGGATCCCAACTAATGAAAAACTGTTTTTT.

This rearrangement joins TRBV27 to TRBJ1-2, with TRBD1 as a possible D gene (5 bases). V lost 3 bases, J lost 4 bases, and 21 bases lay in between. Germline assignment: CDR1 MNHEY and CDR2 SMNVEV (reference sequence). CDR3 length: 17 amino acids. The DNA of the CDR3 is TGTGCCAGCAGTTTTGGCGCATCGGCAGGGTGGGGCTATGGCTACACCTTC. It specifies CASSFGASAGWGYGYTF.

The chain joins TRBV5-1 to TRBJ2-5, with D possibly being TRBD2 (6 bases). The V and J ends lost 2 bases and 4 bases respectively, with 12 bases between them. Per the germline V gene, CDR1 is SGHRS and CDR2 is YFSETQ. The CDR3 is 14 residues long. This CDR3 is CASSFIGRGETQYF. In nucleotides, the CDR3 is TGCGCCAGCAGCTTCATCGGGAGAGGAGAGACCCAGTACTTC.

J is TRBJ2-1 and V is TRBV11-3, with 10 bases identical to TRBD2. CDR1 SGHNT and CDR2 YENEEA come from the germline V gene. V shed 5 bases, J shed 4 bases, and the junction held 8 bases outside the gene matches. The CDR3 totals 16 residues. The CDR3 sequence: CASSGTLAGLYNEQFF. In nucleotides, the CDR3 is TGTGCCAGCAGCGGCACACTAGCGGGACTATACAATGAGCAGTTCTTC.

This chain joins TRBV5-1 and TRBJ1-1; D is ambiguous. The CDR3 loop spans 14 amino acids. The V gene's germline CDR1 is SGHRS and CDR2 YFSETQ. V was pared by 1 base and J by 0 bases, with 7 bases between. The CDR3 loop reads CASSLTDMNTEAFF. Here the CDR3 DNA reads TGCGCCAGCAGCTTGACAGATATGAACACTGAAGCTTTCTTT.

V is TRBV7-9 and J is TRBJ2-7, with D perhaps matching TRBD2 (6 bases). The CDR3 consists of 15 residues. Trimming removed 3 bases from V and 2 bases from J, with 14 bases in between. Germline V lookup: CDR1 SEHNR, CDR2 FQNEAQ (reference sequence). The CDR3 protein is CASSFSGTRTYEQYF. CDR3 nucleotides: TGTGCCAGCAGCTTCTCCGGGACTCGTACCTACGAGCAGTACTTC. Drawing the rest from reference TRBV7-9 and TRBJ2-7, the complete variable domain is DTGVSQNPRHKITKRGQNVTFRCDPISEHNRLYWYRQTLGQGPEFLTYFQNEAQLEKSRLLSDRFSAERPKGSFSTLEIQRTEQGDSAMYLCASSFSGTRTYEQYFGPGTRLTVT.

The J gene is TRBJ2-7, the V gene TRBV11-2, with TRBD2 matching over 14 bases. CDR3 size: 15 residues. Per the germline V gene, CDR1 is SGHAT and CDR2 is FQNNGV. Losses at the gene ends were 6 bases for V and 4 bases for J; bases not matched to a gene: 5. The CDR3 loop is CASRGLAGEKYEQYF. CDR3 nucleotide sequence: TGTGCCAGCAGGGGACTAGCGGGAGAGAAATACGAGCAGTACTTC.

Worth noting for this clone: Sequence at one end of the junction differs from germline and may be a read error. The chain is built from TRBV7-7 and TRBJ2-2; maybe TRBD2 (5 bases). CDR3 length: 15 amino acids. Germline V CDR1 and CDR2: SSHAT, FNYEAQ (reference sequence). The CDR3 DNA sequence: TGTGCTAGCAGCTTAATCGGTAGCGAGAGCGGGGAGCTGTTTTTT. Encoded protein: CASSLIGSESGELFF.

V gene TRBV9 combines with J gene TRBJ2-2; 8 bases map to TRBD1. Germline V lookup: CDR1 SGDLS, CDR2 YYNGEE. The CDR3 extends over 16 amino acids. The V segment lost 0 bases and the J segment 1 base; nucleotides outside the gene matches: 2. The CDR3 reads CASSVGTGMNTGELFF. In DNA, the CDR3 is TGTGCCAGCAGCGTAGGGACAGGGATGAACACCGGGGAGCTGTTTTTT.

J is TRBJ2-1 and V is TRBV10-1, with 10 bases identical to TRBD2. The CDR3 sequence is 14 residues long. CDR1 WNHNN and CDR2 SYGVQD come from the germline V gene (reference sequence). The V gene end was trimmed by 10 bases and the J gene end by 8 bases; junction bases not matched to a gene: 11. The DNA for the CDR3 is TGCGCCACCAAGAGCGGGAGGGTGGCGGATGAGCAGTTCTTC. This sequence encodes CATKSGRVADEQFF.

This sequence joins TRBV19 and TRBJ2-2; D uncertain. The CDR3 covers 14 residues. Germline V lookup: CDR1 LNHDA, CDR2 SQIVND (reference sequence). V was shortened by 5 bases and J by 11 bases, with 18 bases between the two germline ends. CDR3 in amino acids: CASSPPRAPRELFF. The CDR3 DNA is TGTGCCAGTAGTCCACCCCGCGCTCCCCGTGAGCTGTTTTTT.

V usage is TRBV6-5 and J usage is TRBJ1-4, with a possible D match to TRBD1 (5 bases). V lost 8 bases to trimming and J lost 0 bases, with 10 bases between them. The CDR3 consists of 14 residues. The germline V gene encodes CDR1 MNHEY and CDR2 SVGAGI. The CDR3 sequence: CASSHRTTNEKLFF. CDR3 bases: TGTGCCAGCTCCCACAGGACAACTAATGAAAAACTGTTTTTT.

The rearrangement links TRBV6-5 to TRBJ2-3, with 8 bases fitting TRBD2. In germline, CDR1 is MNHEY, CDR2 SVGAGI. J gave up 0 bases and V 10 bases, and 6 bases lay outside the gene matches. This CDR3 is built from 14 residues. CDR3 coding DNA: TGTGCCACCACTAGCGGACCTAGCACAGATACGCAGTATTTT. It encodes CATTSGPSTDTQYF.

The sample holds a few counts of this clone. J is TRBJ2-3 and V is TRBV2; a possible D gene is TRBD2 (6 bases). Looked up from germline, CDR1 is SNHLY and CDR2 is FYNNEI. This CDR3 comprises 15 residues. V shed 3 bases and J shed 2 bases, with 12 bases lying between them. CDR3 protein: CASSDIIAVTDTQYF. The CDR3 DNA sequence: TGTGCCAGCAGTGACATTATAGCGGTCACAGATACGCAGTATTTT.

This clone appeared once. The chain couples TRBV3-1 (or the pseudogene TRBV3-2) to TRBJ2-2; D might be TRBD2 (5 bases). V was pared by 6 bases and J by 0 bases, with 14 bases between. There are 16 residues in the CDR3. The germline V gene has CDR1 LGHDT and CDR2 YNNKEL (reference sequence). The DNA for the CDR3 is TGTGCCAGCAGGGGTTACGCGGAGGCGAACACCGGGGAGCTGTTTTTT. Protein: CASRGYAEANTGELFF.

The chain uses TRBV5-4 and TRBJ2-1; a possible D gene is TRBD1 (6 bases). This CDR3 is built from 14 residues. Trimming took 0 bases from V and 8 from J, leaving 12 bases between them. In germline, CDR1 is SGHNT, CDR2 YYREEE (reference sequence). The CDR3 loop reads CASSLGTAKDEQFF. The CDR3 coding sequence is TGTGCCAGCAGCTTGGGGACAGCAAAGGATGAGCAGTTCTTC.

CDR3 sequence reads: CASSLPLAGSLQETQYF. The CDR3 nucleotides read TGTGCCAGCAGCTTACCCTTAGCGGGAAGTCTCCAAGAGACCCAGTACTTC. The chain joins TRBV7-2 to TRBJ2-5; 8 positions agree with TRBD2. This CDR3 region has 17 residues. J lost 1 base, V lost 2 bases, and 9 bases had no gene match. Germline lookup yields CDR1 SGHTA and CDR2 FQGNSA.

The J gene is TRBJ1-3, the V gene TRBV9; D is ambiguous. With 3 bases removed from V and 7 bases from J, the gap between germline ends came to 11 bases. Germline CDR1 SGDLS, CDR2 YYNGEE. CDR3 length equals 13 residues. This CDR3 reads CASSGERANTIYF. CDR3 coding DNA: TGTGCCAGCAGCGGAGAGAGGGCTAACACCATATATTTT.